This T cell receptor beta chain was recorded in a study of Ad26.COV2.S vaccination and SARS-CoV-2 variants. Generated by immunoSEQ multiplex PCR, the TCRdb table keeps only in-frame clones and is missing some. The data contain approximately 450,000 clones, 75% to 95% of them singletons. The V end was cut by 5 bases, the J end by 5 bases, with 4 bases between. The CDR3 spans 10 residues. In germline, CDR1 is GTSNPN, CDR2 SVGIG (reference sequence). The study's findings and limits: Possible underestimation of total T cell responses by the TCR breadth and depth analyses was noted. Vaccine recipients posted higher spike-specific TCR breadth than their placebo counterparts.

Treatment described: some 19 received Ad26.COV2.S at low or high dose, single or two shots; about 5 received placebo; per-sample allocation not given. The samples were gathered on day 63 after the first injection of vaccine or placebo. In the case of this clone: Its cognate antigen is unknown. The same CDR3 can be traced to other DNA sequences in this sample.

This specimen consisted of peripheral blood, obtained in a trial of Ad26.COV2.S vaccine versus placebo. This sequence joins TRBV30 and TRBJ2-1; D is uncertain. The TCR comes from a person aged 18-65 years who received the Ad26.COV2.S COVID-19 vaccine or a placebo. This CDR3 reads CAWGHNEQFF. CDR3 sequence (DNA): TGTGCCTGGGGGCACAATGAGCAGTTCTTC.